These 21 T cell receptor beta chains originate from one sample sequenced in a study of T-cell reconstitution after alpha-beta-depleted transplantation in children. Unique molecular identifiers were incorporated into the prepared TCRbeta library. MiXCR, applied by TCRdb to the PCR reads, yields one record per CDR3 protein. The table lists around 16,000 distinct CDR3 sequences, approximately 5.5% of them singletons, with about 7.2% in the top ten. This sample comprised PBMCs, obtained before TCRalphabeta/CD19-depleted stem cell transplant. The receptors were gathered from a boy between 10 and 17 years old with acute lymphoblastic leukemia, due to receive a stem cell transplant.

This clonotype was counted at least ten times. The chain couples TRBV2 to TRBJ2-5; no clear D. V gave up 4 bases and J gave up 5 bases, with 5 bases separating them. The CDR3 is 11 amino acids. The germline V gene encodes CDR1 SNHLY and CDR2 FYNNEI. The CDR3 DNA follows: TGTGCCAGCAGTGTTTTCGAGACCCAGTACTTC. Translated, it gives CASSVFETQYF.

Ten or more counts support this clonotype. The chain combines TRBV29-1 with TRBJ2-1; D might be TRBD2 (5 bases). The CDR3 is 15 amino acids. Germline V CDR1 and CDR2: SQVTM, ANQGSEA. The ends were cut back, 7 bases at V and 2 bases at J, with 18 bases in the middle. The CDR3 loop reads CSGRGRAQPYNEQFF. In nucleotides, the CDR3 is TGCAGCGGCCGAGGGCGGGCCCAACCCTACAATGAGCAGTTCTTC.

This clonotype was picked up many times. The J gene is TRBJ1-6, the V gene TRBV7-8, with TRBD1 matching over 8 bases. Per the germline V gene, CDR1 is SGHVS and CDR2 is FQNEAQ. Trimming removed 1 base from V and 9 bases from J; junction bases left unmatched: 8. CDR3 length: 16 residues. This CDR3 is CASSLGTGNIGSPLHF. The CDR3 nucleotides are TGTGCCAGCAGCTTAGGGACAGGGAATATAGGTTCACCCCTCCACTTT.

This clonotype appeared many times. Here the CDR3 DNA reads TGTGCCAGCGGGCGTTGGCGGCTAGCGGGAGCCAATGAGCAGTTCTTC. Its protein is CASGRWRLAGANEQFF. The J gene is TRBJ2-1, the V gene TRBV6-2 or TRBV6-3, with 10 nucleotides matching TRBD2. With 8 bases clipped from V and 6 bases from J, the junction kept 13 bases outside the gene matches. This CDR3 spans 16 amino acids. Germline loops: CDR1 MNHEY, CDR2 SVGEGT.

In DNA, the CDR3 is TGTGCCATCGGCCCTTCGACTAGCGGGTCCACAGATACGCAGTATTTT. Translation gives CAIGPSTSGSTDTQYF. The rearrangement links TRBV10-3 to TRBJ2-3; 10 bases agree with TRBD2. Losses at the gene ends were 8 bases for V and 2 bases for J; bases not matched to a gene: 10. Looked up from germline, CDR1 is ENHRY and CDR2 is SYGVKD. This CDR3 has 16 amino acids.

This clonotype has a count of ten or more. This sequence joins TRBV5-4 and TRBJ2-3; tentatively, D is TRBD1 (6 bases). The length of the CDR3 is 15 residues. V lost 4 bases, J lost 6 bases, and 18 bases lay in between. The germline CDR1 and CDR2 sequences are SGHNT and YYREEE (reference sequence). The CDR3 nucleotides are TGTGCCAGCAGCCGTGAGGGGGTAAGGTCGGATACGCAGTATTTT. Protein sequence: CASSREGVRSDTQYF.

This clonotype was counted at least ten times. The chain links TRBV6-5 to TRBJ1-2; TRBD1 is a possible D gene (6 bases). Germline loops: CDR1 MNHEY, CDR2 SVGAGI. The germline V and J ends were trimmed by 2 bases and 4 bases, with 17 bases remaining between them. This CDR3 has 16 residues. The CDR3 coding sequence is TGTGCCAGCAGTTACCGGGGGGGCCAAAGGGGCTATGGCTACACCTTC. Translated: CASSYRGGQRGYGYTF.

This clonotype was detected many times. The J gene is TRBJ1-5, the V gene TRBV24-1; maybe TRBD1 (6 bases). This CDR3 spans 13 amino acids. Trimming removed 9 bases from V and 3 bases from J, with 11 bases in between. The germline V gene has CDR1 KGHDR and CDR2 SFDVKD. The CDR3 nucleotides are TGTGCCACCGAGGGGGGATACAATCAGCCCCAGCATTTT. Protein: CATEGGYNQPQHF.

This clonotype was found many times. The V and J genes are TRBV14 and TRBJ2-7, with D maybe TRBD1 (5 bases). The CDR3 has 16 residues. CDR1 is SGHDN and CDR2 is FVKESK in the germline V gene. Trimming stripped 0 bases from V and 2 bases from J, with 14 bases between. DNA for the CDR3: TGTGCCAGCAGCCAAGAAGCCAGGGATCCCCCCTACGAGCAGTACTTC. Its protein is CASSQEARDPPYEQYF.

The table lists this clonotype with many counts. The gene calls are TRBV5-1 and TRBJ1-6; tentative D call: TRBD1 (5 bases). Per the germline V gene, CDR1 is SGHRS and CDR2 is YFSETQ. V was trimmed by 0 bases and J by 0 bases, leaving 7 bases between them. This CDR3 contains 16 residues. The CDR3 region has the DNA TGCGCCAGCAGCTTGGAGGGGAGCTCCTATAATTCACCCCTCCACTTT. Translated, it gives CASSLEGSSYNSPLHF.

This clonotype has ten or more counts. The chain employs TRBV6-5 and TRBJ1-2; 7 bases are shared with TRBD1. Per germline, CDR1 MNHEY and CDR2 SVGAGI. The CDR3 runs 15 residues. J gave up 1 base and V 0 bases, and 2 bases lay outside the gene matches. CDR3 bases: TGTGCCAGCAGTTACTCGGGACAGATTAACTATGGCTACACCTTC. It translates to CASSYSGQINYGYTF.

This clonotype was counted at least ten times. The CDR3, as DNA: TGCGCCAGCCCCCAGAAGGAGGGACAGGGGTCCTACGAGCAGTACTTC. Translated, it gives CASPQKEGQGSYEQYF. The chain employs TRBV4-1 and TRBJ2-7, with 10 bases aligning to TRBD1. The CDR3 covers 16 residues. Trimming took 8 bases from V and 1 from J; bases not matched to a gene: 11. Germline V gives CDR1 MGHRA, CDR2 YSYEKL.

This clonotype is labeled as medium-sized. This chain uses TRBV4-1 with TRBJ2-2; TRBD1 matches 10 bases. The V segment lost 3 bases and the J segment 1 base; nucleotides outside the gene matches: 5. Per the germline V gene, CDR1 is MGHRA and CDR2 is YSYEKL. This CDR3 comprises 17 residues. In DNA, the CDR3 is TGCGCCAGCAGCCAGACGGGACAGGGGAGGAACACCGGGGAGCTGTTTTTT. Protein sequence: CASSQTGQGRNTGELFF.

The table lists this clonotype with many counts. The gene calls are TRBV9 and TRBJ1-1, with TRBD1 identical over 8 bases. Unmatched junction bases numbered 7, after V lost 0 bases and J lost 6 bases. The CDR3 length is 15 residues. The germline gives CDR1 SGDLS, CDR2 YYNGEE. The CDR3 nucleotides are TGTGCCAGCAGCGTAGGAGCAGGGGGCCACCCTGAAGCTTTCTTT. Translating it yields CASSVGAGGHPEAFF.

This clonotype was recorded at least ten times. The chain is built from TRBV15 and TRBJ2-3; 7 positions agree with TRBD2. Germline V CDR1 and CDR2: LNHNV, YYDKDF (reference sequence). The CDR3 runs 18 residues. V lost 0 bases to trimming and J lost 6 bases; unmatched junction nucleotides: 15. The CDR3 coding sequence is TGTGCCACCAGCAGAGATTATGGGGGGGAGCACCCCGGGGATACGCAGTATTTT. Amino acid sequence: CATSRDYGGEHPGDTQYF.

This clonotype was counted ten times or more. The rearrangement joins TRBV29-1 to TRBJ2-3, with 7 bases matching TRBD1. V was pared by 3 bases and J by 0 bases, with 9 bases of the junction left unmatched. CDR1 is SQVTM, CDR2 ANQGSEA, per germline. This CDR3 contains 16 residues. CDR3 DNA sequence: TGCAGCGTTGACCCGACAGGGTCTGTTAGCACAGATACGCAGTATTTT. It encodes CSVDPTGSVSTDTQYF.

This clonotype occurred many times. The chain couples TRBV24-1 to TRBJ2-7, with D tentatively TRBD1 (6 bases). V shed 5 bases and J shed 3 bases, with 16 bases lying between them. This CDR3 has 15 amino acids. Germline lookup yields CDR1 KGHDR and CDR2 SFDVKD. Here the CDR3 reads CATSGPGTIIYEQYF. CDR3 in DNA: TGTGCCACCAGTGGACCCGGGACAATTATCTACGAGCAGTACTTC.

In its sample, this clonotype was seen many times. The V and J genes are TRBV3-1 and TRBJ2-3, with 11 bases matching TRBD2. The germline gives CDR1 LGHDT, CDR2 YNNKEL (reference sequence). Trimming took 2 bases from V and 0 from J; bases not matched to a gene: 1. The CDR3 is made up of 16 amino acids. The CDR3 bases are TGTGCCAGCAGCCAACGACTAGCGGGGAGCACAGATACGCAGTATTTT. Translating it yields CASSQRLAGSTDTQYF.

V and J are TRBV5-3 and TRBJ1-5; no clear D. TRBV5-3 is recorded as an ORF, its role being uncertain. V was cut by 8 bases and J by 2 bases, with 20 bases left in between. The CDR3 runs 16 residues. This CDR3 reads CARSPGPDEGNQPQHF. CDR3 DNA: TGTGCCAGGAGCCCTGGGCCAGATGAGGGCAATCAGCCCCAGCATTTT.

This clonotype has ten or more counts. The V gene is TRBV27, the J gene TRBJ1-2; D call uncertain. CDR1 and CDR2 from the germline V gene are MNHEY and SMNVEV (reference sequence). The CDR3 is 14 residues long. Trimming took off 3 bases at V and 2 bases at J, with 10 bases between the two ends. This CDR3 is CASSFRVGNYGYTF. DNA for the CDR3: TGTGCCAGCAGTTTTAGGGTAGGGAACTATGGCTACACCTTC.

Ten or more counts support this clonotype. The gene calls are TRBV5-1 and TRBJ2-1, with D perhaps matching TRBD2 (5 bases). Looked up from germline, CDR1 is SGHRS and CDR2 is YFSETQ. CDR3 length equals 17 residues. The V gene lost 0 bases and the J gene lost 0 bases, with 13 bases spanning the gap. Here the CDR3 DNA reads TGCGCCAGCAGCTTGGAGGTGCGGGTATACTCCTACAATGAGCAGTTCTTC. Its protein is CASSLEVRVYSYNEQFF.